This T cell receptor (beta chain) was sequenced in a study of cytomegalovirus exposure and HLA in healthy donors. Libraries were prepared by immunoSEQ multiplex PCR; TCRdb keeps only in-frame clonotypes and omits some of them. This sample has about 220,000 clones, with 80% to 95% found just once. With respect to this clone: A junction end diverges from the germline sequence, so it may reflect a read error.

The sequencing input was PBMCs. The sequence came from a young woman in good health and CMV-seronegative.

CDR3 DNA sequence: TGCGCCAGCAACCAACGGGAGGGCCTCGGATACAATGAGCAGTTCTTC. Amino acid sequence: CASNQREGLGYNEQFF. The chain employs TRBV4-1 and TRBJ2-1, with 8 bases identical to TRBD2. The CDR3 extends over 16 amino acids. Germline lookup yields CDR1 MGHRA and CDR2 YSYEKL.